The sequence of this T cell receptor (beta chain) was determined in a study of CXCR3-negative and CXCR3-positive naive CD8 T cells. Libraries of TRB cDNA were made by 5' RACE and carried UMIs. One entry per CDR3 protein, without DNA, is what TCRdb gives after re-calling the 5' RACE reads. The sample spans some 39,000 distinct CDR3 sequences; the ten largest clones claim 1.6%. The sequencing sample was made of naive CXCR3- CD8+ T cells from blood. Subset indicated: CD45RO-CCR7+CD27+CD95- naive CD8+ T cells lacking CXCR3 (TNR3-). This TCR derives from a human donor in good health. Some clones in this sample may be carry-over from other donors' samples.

The CDR3 loop is CASSYIQTTDTQYF. This chain uses TRBV6-2 or TRBV6-3 with TRBJ2-3. Germline V CDR1 and CDR2: MNHEY, SVGEGT. The CDR3 runs to 14 residues.